The next 10 T cell receptor beta chains were all read from a single sample in a study of post-analysis software for immune sequencing data. Regarding the study as a whole: Patients had higher frequencies than controls of roughly 5 TRBV segments, including TRBV5-6, TRBV5-1 and TRBV20-1.

Tagging with unique molecular identifiers was a feature of the TCR beta cDNA libraries. Each CDR3 protein is one row after TCRdb ran MiXCR on the PCR reads. The sample has more than 450,000 distinct CDR3 sequences; 30% to 40% are singletons. These receptors' antigens are unknown. The sequenced material came from blood. All receptors come from a girl aged 2-17 years with multiple sclerosis.

This clonotype was seen more than once but under ten times. The rearrangement joins TRBV11-1 to TRBJ1-1; no definite D call. This CDR3 has 14 amino acids. Trimming cost V 0 bases and J 5 bases, with 10 bases left between them. From germline, CDR1 is SGHAT and CDR2 FQDESV (reference sequence). The CDR3 DNA reads TGTGCCAGCAGCTTAGCGGTAGGAAGGACTGAAGCTTTCTTT. Protein sequence: CASSLAVGRTEAFF.

This clonotype was picked up a small number of times. V gene TRBV12-3 or TRBV12-4 combines with J gene TRBJ2-3; D is uncertain. V dropped 3 bases and J dropped 5 bases, with 6 bases sitting between them. CDR3 size: 12 residues. CDR3 nucleotide sequence: TGTGCCAGCAGTTTCCTAAGAGATACGCAGTATTTT. It translates to CASSFLRDTQYF.

This clonotype was counted a single time. The chain carries TRBV2 and TRBJ1-4, with TRBD1 matching over 8 bases. V was clipped by 6 bases and J by 7 bases; unmatched bases: 7. Germline assignment: CDR1 SNHLY and CDR2 FYNNEI. The length of the CDR3 is 14 residues. The chain's CDR3 is CASSIQGGGEKLFF. CDR3 nucleotides: TGTGCCAGCAGCATACAGGGGGGCGGTGAAAAACTGTTTTTT.

The rearrangement joins TRBV24-1 to TRBJ2-1; 10 nucleotides align to TRBD2. This CDR3 contains 16 residues. Germline V CDR1 and CDR2: KGHDR, SFDVKD. The V segment lost 3 bases and the J segment 6 bases; nucleotides outside the gene matches: 7. The CDR3 DNA follows: TGTGCCACCAGTGATCAGCGGGGGGGCCTACTCAATGAGCAGTTCTTC. This encodes CATSDQRGGLLNEQFF.

This clonotype was counted between two and nine times. Germline is not matched at one junction end, which may reflect a read error. The chain employs TRBV12-3 or TRBV12-4 and TRBJ1-4; TRBD1 aligns across 12 bases. The CDR3 is 16 amino acids. The CDR3 is CASSHTRDRGHEKRFF. CDR3 coding DNA: TGTGCCAGCAGTCACACCCGGGACAGGGGGCATGAAAAACGGTTTTTT.

This clonotype was counted between two and nine times. The chain uses TRBV5-5 and TRBJ2-5; D not resolved. The CDR3 is made up of 14 amino acids. V shed 0 bases and J shed 11 bases, with 17 bases lying between them. Germline assignment: CDR1 SGHKS and CDR2 YYEKEE (reference sequence). In DNA, the CDR3 is TGTGCCAGCAGCTTGGTGTTTAGTGGAAATGAGCAGTACTTC. It is translated as CASSLVFSGNEQYF.

This clonotype came up a few times. The chain recombines TRBV6-5 with TRBJ1-6; D is undetermined. CDR3 size: 15 residues. The V gene's germline CDR1 is MNHEY and CDR2 SVGAGI. V was clipped by 0 bases and J by 9 bases, with 12 bases between them. This chain's CDR3 is CASSYSPDQFSPLHF. CDR3 bases: TGTGCCAGCAGTTACTCCCCTGACCAATTTTCACCCCTCCACTTT.

This clonotype was recorded at least ten times. The chain uses TRBV5-1 and TRBJ2-7, with D perhaps assigned TRBD1 or TRBD2 (5 bases each). The CDR3 length is 13 residues. The V gene lost 5 bases and the J gene lost 4 bases, with 13 bases spanning the gap. CDR1 and CDR2 from the germline V gene are SGHRS and YFSETQ. Here the CDR3 DNA reads TGCGCCAGCAGTTGGGGTGGGGGATACGAGCAGTACTTC. Its protein is CASSWGGGYEQYF.

This clonotype has a handful of counts. This rearrangement joins TRBV7-2 to TRBJ2-1; the D is unclear. The CDR3 has 17 residues. The V end lost 1 base, the J end lost 0 bases, and 13 bases lay between the germline ends. Germline CDR1 is SGHTA and CDR2 is FQGNSA. The CDR3 loop is CASSLGPVRSSYNEQFF. The CDR3 DNA follows: TGTGCCAGCAGCTTAGGTCCGGTGAGGAGCTCCTACAATGAGCAGTTCTTC.

The sample holds a few counts of this clonotype. The chain carries TRBV6-6 and TRBJ1-1; D uncertain. With 7 bases removed from V and 2 bases from J, the gap between germline ends came to 14 bases. This CDR3 region has 14 residues. Germline V gene lookup returns CDR1 MNHNY and CDR2 SVGAGI (reference sequence). The CDR3 sequence is CASTPGVANTEAFF. The CDR3 bases are TGTGCCAGCACCCCAGGAGTTGCAAACACTGAAGCTTTCTTT.